The following is a T cell receptor (beta chain) sequence with its context. Its target antigen remains unknown. Per-base qualities were not stored, and no clone one base away is much larger. The sample is drawn from a study of siplizumab effects on memory and regulatory T cells (dated 2019 in TCRdb). In the study overall: The effect of the anti-CD2 antibody siplizumab on alloreactive T-cell subsets was examined in allogeneic mixed lymphocyte reactions constructed from human PBMCs.

What the work shows at the level of the full study, not this receptor alone: About 75-95% of proliferating CD4+ or CD8+ clones could not be given a naive or memory phenotype. Siplizumab significantly reduced the cumulative frequency of alloreactive sequences traceable to unstimulated CD4+ memory T cells. Because sequences at frequencies below about 10^-5 were poorly captured, only a minor fraction of alloreactive clones could be mapped back to unstimulated subsets. Unstimulated naive T cells appeared to be more diverse than memory T cells, and naive cells seemed to make a substantial contribution to the alloresponse. No functional confirmation was obtained for the suppressive function of proliferating Tregs from siplizumab cultures. Of the alloreactive CD4+ clones that could be mapped, the Treg-derived share averaged about 63% with siplizumab compared with around 27% in control reactions.

From cysteine to phenylalanine, the CDR3 is 15 amino acids long. Only the CDR3 region is kept as DNA, spanning 45 bases read in frame from base 1. Germline trimming amounts to 3 bases on V and 3 bases on J, with 6 as the count of junction bases outside the gene matches. The germline V gene sets CDR1 to MDHEN and CDR2 to SYDVKM. Additional sequencing covered unstimulated subsets from three donor pairs, namely CD8+ effector memory, CD4+ naive, CD8+ TEMRA, CD4+ memory and CD8+ naive. TCRbeta CDR3 sequencing was performed on sorted unstimulated T cells and on proliferating T cells recovered from mixed lymphocyte reactions. Fresh whole blood from ten HLA-typed healthy donors served as the source for isolating PBMCs. The library came from the immunoSEQ multiplex PCR assay. Some 100,000 TCR templates per sample were assayed by the deep sequencing platform. Genomic DNA extracted from sorted T cells was used for TCRbeta CDR3 sequencing. Under the source paper's analysis protocol: Clonal analysis of TCRbeta CDR3 data was done in the R programming language. Comparing unstimulated samples against CFSE-low samples taken after the reaction was how alloreactive CD4+ and CD8+ clones were defined. Regulatory or non-regulatory origin was assigned to alloreactive CD4+ clones by matching of sequences to sorted unstimulated Treg and non-Treg repertoires. This immuneACCESS table, as held by TCRdb, lists in-frame sequences with V and J called but not all clones. Of the missing ones, under half trace to an unresolved V gene in checked studies; the others have no known cause. That table gives V, J and clone size, and the DNA gave D and trimming. The sample has about 91,000 clones on record, about 96% of them singletons. 0.025% to 0.035% of the sample is held by the ten biggest clonotypes.

Material for sequencing was naive CD4+ T cells sorted from blood. Taken with the paper, the label for cell subset or site translates to: unstimulated naive T cells. This TCR derives from a human donor in good health. The V and J segments used are TRBV28 and TRBJ2-3; 7 bases in the middle match TRBD1. The CDR3 is CASSFDRAATDTQYF. In nucleotides, the sequence is TGTGCCAGCAGTTTCGACAGGGCCGCTACAGATACGCAGTATTTT.